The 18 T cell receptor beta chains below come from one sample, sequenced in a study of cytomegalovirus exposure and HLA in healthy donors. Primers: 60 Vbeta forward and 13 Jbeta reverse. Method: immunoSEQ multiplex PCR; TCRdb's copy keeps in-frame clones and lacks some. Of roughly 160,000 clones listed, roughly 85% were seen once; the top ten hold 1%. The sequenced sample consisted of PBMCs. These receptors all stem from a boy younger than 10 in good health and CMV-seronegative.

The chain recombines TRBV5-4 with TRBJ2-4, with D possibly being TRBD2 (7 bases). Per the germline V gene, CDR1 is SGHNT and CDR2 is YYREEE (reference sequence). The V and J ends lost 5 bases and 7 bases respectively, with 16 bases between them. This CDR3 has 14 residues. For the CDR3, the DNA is TGTGCCAGCAGGGAGGGAGGGGGAAATAACATTCAGTACTTC. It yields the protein CASREGGGNNIQYF.

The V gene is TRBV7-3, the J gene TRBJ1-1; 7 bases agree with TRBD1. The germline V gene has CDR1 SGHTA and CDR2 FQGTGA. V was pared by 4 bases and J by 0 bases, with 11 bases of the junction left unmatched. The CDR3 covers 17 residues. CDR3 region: CASSSSGGRPMNTEAFF. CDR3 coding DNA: TGTGCCAGCAGCTCCTCAGGGGGTCGCCCCATGAACACTGAAGCTTTCTTT.

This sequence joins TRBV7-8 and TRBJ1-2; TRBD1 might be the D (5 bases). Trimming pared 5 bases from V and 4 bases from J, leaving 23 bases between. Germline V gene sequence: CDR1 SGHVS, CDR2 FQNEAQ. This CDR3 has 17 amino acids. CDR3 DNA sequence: TGTGCCAGCAGCGACAGACAGTTGGGATGGAGGGGCTATGGCTACACCTTC. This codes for CASSDRQLGWRGYGYTF.

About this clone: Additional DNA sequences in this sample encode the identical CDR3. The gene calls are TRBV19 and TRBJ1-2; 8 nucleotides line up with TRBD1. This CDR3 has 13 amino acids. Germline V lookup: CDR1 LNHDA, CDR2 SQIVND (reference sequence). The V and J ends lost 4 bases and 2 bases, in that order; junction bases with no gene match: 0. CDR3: CASSRQGNYGYTF. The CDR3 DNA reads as TGTGCCAGTAGTAGACAGGGGAACTATGGCTACACCTTC.

In DNA, the CDR3 is TGCGCCAGCAGCCACCCCGATAGCGGGAGGGCCTACGAGCAGTACTTC. It codes for CASSHPDSGRAYEQYF. The chain carries TRBV4-1 and TRBJ2-7, with 11 bases lining up with TRBD2. The CDR3 is 16 amino acids. Per the germline V gene, CDR1 is MGHRA and CDR2 is YSYEKL. The ends lost 3 bases at V and 2 bases at J; junction bases unmatched: 6.

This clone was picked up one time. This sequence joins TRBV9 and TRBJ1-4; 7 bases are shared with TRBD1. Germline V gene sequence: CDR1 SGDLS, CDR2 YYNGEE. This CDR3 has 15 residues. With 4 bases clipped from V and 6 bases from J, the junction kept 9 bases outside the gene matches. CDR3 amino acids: CASSPKGASHEKLFF. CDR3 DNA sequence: TGTGCCAGCAGCCCCAAGGGGGCCAGCCATGAAAAACTGTTTTTT.

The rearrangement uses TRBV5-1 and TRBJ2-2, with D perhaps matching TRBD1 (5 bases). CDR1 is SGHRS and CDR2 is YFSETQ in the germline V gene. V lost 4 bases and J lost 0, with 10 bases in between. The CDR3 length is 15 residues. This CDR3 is CASSRQRTNTGELFF. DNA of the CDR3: TGCGCCAGCAGCCGACAGCGAACGAACACCGGGGAGCTGTTTTTT. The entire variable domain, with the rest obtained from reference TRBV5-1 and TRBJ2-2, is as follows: KAGVTQTPRYLIKTRGQQVTLSCSPISGHRSVSWYQQTPGQGLQFLFEYFSETQRNKGNFPGRFSGRQFSNSRSEMNVSTLELGDSALYLCASSRQRTNTGELFFGEGSRLTVL.

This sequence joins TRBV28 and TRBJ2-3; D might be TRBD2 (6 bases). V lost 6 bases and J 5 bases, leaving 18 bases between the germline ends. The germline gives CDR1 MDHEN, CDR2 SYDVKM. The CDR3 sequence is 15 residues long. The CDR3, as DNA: TGTGCCAGCAGCACGAGCGGGTGGGGAGGAGATACGCAGTATTTT. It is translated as CASSTSGWGGDTQYF. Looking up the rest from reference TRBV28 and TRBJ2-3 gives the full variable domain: DVKVTQSSRYLVKRTGEKVFLECVQDMDHENMFWYRQDPGLGLRLIYFSYDVKMKEKGDIPEGYSVSREKKERFSLILESASTNQTSMYLCASSTSGWGGDTQYFGPGTRLTVL.

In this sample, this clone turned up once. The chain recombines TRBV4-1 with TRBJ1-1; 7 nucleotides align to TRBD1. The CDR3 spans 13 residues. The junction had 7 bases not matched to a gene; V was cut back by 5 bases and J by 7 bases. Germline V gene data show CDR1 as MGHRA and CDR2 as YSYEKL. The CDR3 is CASSAPDRREAFF. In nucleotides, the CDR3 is TGCGCCAGCAGCGCTCCGGACAGGCGTGAAGCTTTCTTT.

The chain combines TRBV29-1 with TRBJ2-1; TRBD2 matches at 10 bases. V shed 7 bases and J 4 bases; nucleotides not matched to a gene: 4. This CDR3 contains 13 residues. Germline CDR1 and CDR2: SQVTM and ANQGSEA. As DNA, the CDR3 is TGCAGCGCCCGGACTAGCGGTTACAATGAGCAGTTCTTC. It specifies CSARTSGYNEQFF.

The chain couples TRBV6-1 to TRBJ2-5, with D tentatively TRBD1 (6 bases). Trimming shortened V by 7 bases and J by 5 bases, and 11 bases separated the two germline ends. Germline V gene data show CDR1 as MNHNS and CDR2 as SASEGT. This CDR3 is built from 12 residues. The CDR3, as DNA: TGTGCCAGCATGTTACAGGGCGAGACCCAGTACTTC. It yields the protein CASMLQGETQYF.

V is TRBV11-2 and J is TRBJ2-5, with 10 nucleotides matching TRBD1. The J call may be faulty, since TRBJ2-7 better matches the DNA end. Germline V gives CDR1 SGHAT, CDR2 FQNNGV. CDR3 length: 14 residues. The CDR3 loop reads CASSWDRGSYEQYF. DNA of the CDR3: TGTGCCAGCAGCTGGGACAGGGGTTCCTACGAGCAGTACTTC.

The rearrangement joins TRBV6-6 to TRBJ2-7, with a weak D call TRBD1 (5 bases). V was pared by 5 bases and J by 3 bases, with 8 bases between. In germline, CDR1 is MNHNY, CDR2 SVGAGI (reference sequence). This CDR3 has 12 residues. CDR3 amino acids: CASSVDNYEQYV. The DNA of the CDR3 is TGTGCCAGCAGTGTGGACAACTACGAGCAGTACGTC.

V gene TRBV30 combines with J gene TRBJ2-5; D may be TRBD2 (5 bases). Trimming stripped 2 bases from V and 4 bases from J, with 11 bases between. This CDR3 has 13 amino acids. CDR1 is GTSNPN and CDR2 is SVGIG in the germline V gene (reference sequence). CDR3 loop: CAWSPLLAETQYF. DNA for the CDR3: TGTGCCTGGAGTCCCCTCCTAGCAGAGACCCAGTACTTC. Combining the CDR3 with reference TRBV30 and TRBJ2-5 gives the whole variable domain SQTIHQWPATLVQPVGSPLSLECTVEGTSNPNLYWYRQAAGRGLQLLFYSVGIGQISSEVPQNLSASRPQDRQFILSSKKLLLSDSGFYLCAWSPLLAETQYFGPGTRLLVL.

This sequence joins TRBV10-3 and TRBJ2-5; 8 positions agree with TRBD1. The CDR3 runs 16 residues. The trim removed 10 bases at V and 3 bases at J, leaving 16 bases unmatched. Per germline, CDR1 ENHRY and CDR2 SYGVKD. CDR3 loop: CATKERQGNFKETQYF. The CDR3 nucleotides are TGTGCCACCAAAGAGAGACAGGGGAACTTTAAAGAGACCCAGTACTTC.

The CDR3 bases are TGTGCCAGCAGCTTGGACAGGGTTGGTAATTCACCCCTCCACTTT. Residues: CASSLDRVGNSPLHF. The chain has TRBV11-2 and TRBJ1-6; TRBD1 agrees at 8 bases. The CDR3 is 15 residues long. Germline CDR1 reads SGHAT; CDR2 reads FQNNGV. V gave up 3 bases and J gave up 6 bases; unmatched junction bases: 4.

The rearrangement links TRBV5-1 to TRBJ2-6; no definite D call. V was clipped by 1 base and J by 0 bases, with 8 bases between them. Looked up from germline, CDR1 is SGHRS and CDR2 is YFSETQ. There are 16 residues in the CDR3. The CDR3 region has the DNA TGCGCCAGCAGCTTGTTGGAGCTCTCTGGGGCCAACGTCCTGACTTTC. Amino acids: CASSLLELSGANVLTF.

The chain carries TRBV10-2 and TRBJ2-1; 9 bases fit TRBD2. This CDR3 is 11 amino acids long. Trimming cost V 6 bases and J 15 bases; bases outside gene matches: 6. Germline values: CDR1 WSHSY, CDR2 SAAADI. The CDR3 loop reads CASSKRREGFF. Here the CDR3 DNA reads TGCGCCAGCAGCAAGAGGCGGGAGGGGTTCTTC.